This TCR beta chain was captured by sequencing in a study of cytomegalovirus exposure and HLA in healthy donors. The germline CDR1 and CDR2 sequences are KGHSH and LQKENI. The CDR3 spans 16 residues. V dropped 1 base and J dropped 4; count of bases not matched to a gene: 8. Amplification used 60 Vbeta primers and 13 Jbeta primers. TCRdb keeps only in-frame clones here, not all; method: immunoSEQ multiplex PCR. The sample consists of about 240,000 clones, more than 75% of them appearing once. While unrecorded immune exposures were likely, the donors were nominally healthy when sampled. Sequences were obtained from PBMCs. This sequence was found in a woman aged 35 to 49 in good health and CMV-seropositive. The rearrangement uses TRBV18 and TRBJ2-7; TRBD1 agrees at 9 bases. CDR3 nucleotides: TGTGCCAGCTCACCACGAACAGGGGGCGCGGGGTACGAGCAGTACTTC. This codes for CASSPRTGGAGYEQYF.